This is a list of T cell receptor beta chains from one sample in a study of a mutant IDH1 vaccine in newly diagnosed glioma. Sequencing used immunoSEQ multiplex PCR; TCRdb keeps in-frame clones, though not all of them. The sample carries tens of thousands of clones, less than 75% recorded once. Their recognized antigens are unknown. The material sequenced was peripheral blood mononuclear cells (PBMCs), taken from a glioma patient whose treatment included an IDH1 peptide vaccine. These receptors all stem from a man aged 35-49 years with glioma. Some clones in this sample may be carry-over from other donors' samples. CDR3s include the opening cysteine and the closing phenylalanine or tryptophan. The D gene is left open where the match is weak. The size field is filled for only some rows; it gives once, few, many or a size class.

>TRBJ2-1|TRBD1|TRBV6-5|.
CASSYGTGGSYNEQFF
TGTGCCAGCAGTTACGGGACAGGAGGCTCCTACAATGAGCAGTTCTTC
>TRBJ2-5|.|TRBV6-5|.
CASSPNQETQYF
TGTGCCAGCAGTCCAAACCAAGAGACCCAGTACTTC
>TRBJ2-3|.|TRBV30|few
CAWSVQVSTDTQYF
TGTGCCTGGAGTGTCCAGGTTAGCACAGATACGCAGTATTTT
>TRBJ1-1|.|TRBV5-6|.
CASSFGNTEAFF
TGTGCCAGCAGCTTCGGGAACACTGAAGCTTTCTTT
>TRBJ2-2|TRBD1|TRBV4-1|.
CASSFPRDRADTGELFF
TGCGCCAGCAGCTTCCCTAGAGACAGGGCGGACACCGGGGAGCTGTTTTTT
>TRBJ2-1|.|TRBV4-1|.
CASSRRGLDDEQFF
TGCGCCAGCAGCCGGAGGGGGCTCGACGATGAGCAGTTCTTC
>TRBJ2-2|TRBD1|TRBV2|.
CASRLNRGLGGELFF
TGTGCCAGCAGGCTAAACAGGGGGCTAGGCGGGGAGCTGTTTTTT
>TRBJ2-7|.|TRBV30|.
CAWSVGSPYEQYF
TGTGCCTGGAGTGTTGGCAGCCCCTACGAGCAGTACTTC
>TRBJ1-4|.|TRBV29-1|few
CSAGRDVNTEKLFF
TGCAGCGCCGGCCGGGACGTCAATACGGAAAAACTGTTTTTT
>TRBJ2-5|TRBD2|TRBV7-9|.
CASSLGTTQETQYF
TGTGCCAGCAGTTTGGGGACTACCCAAGAGACCCAGTACTTC
>TRBJ1-2|.|TRBV7-2|.
CASSFWESGGYTF
TGTGCCAGCAGCTTTTGGGAATCGGGTGGCTACACCTTC
>TRBJ2-3|.|TRBV16|.
CASSQSQGPVDTQYF
TGTGCCAGCAGCCAATCCCAGGGACCCGTCGATACGCAGTATTTT
>TRBJ1-2|.|TRBV7-9|.
CASSLDTPNYGYTF
TGTGCCAGCAGCTTAGACACTCCTAACTATGGCTACACCTTC
>TRBJ2-3|TRBD1|TRBV18|.
CASSPRPQGLTDTQYF
TGTGCCAGCTCACCCCGCCCACAGGGGCTCACAGATACGCAGTATTTT
>TRBJ2-7|.|TRBV7-9|few
CASSLGEGALHEQYF
TGTGCCAGCAGCTTAGGGGAGGGGGCCCTGCACGAGCAGTACTTC
>TRBJ1-1|.|TRBV19|.
CASGEGRNTEAFF
TGTGCCAGCGGTGAGGGAAGGAACACTGAAGCTTTCTTT
>TRBJ2-5|TRBD1|TRBV12-5|.
CASGWGTGIQTQYF
TGTGCTAGTGGTTGGGGGACAGGAATTCAGACCCAGTACTTC